This T cell receptor (beta chain) was recovered during a study of identical twins. Unmatched junction bases numbered 1, after V lost 4 bases and J lost 4 bases. CDR1 ENHRY and CDR2 SYGVKD come from the germline V gene. This CDR3 has 13 amino acids. Each CDR3 protein gets one entry after TCRdb re-called the 5' RACE reads with MiXCR. The sample has some 270,000 distinct CDR3 sequences; about 8.5% are singletons. This clonotype was counted many times. This sample also belongs to another study, concerning yellow fever vaccine responses in identical twins.

The source of this sequence is a woman between 18 and 29 years old in good health. This chain links TRBV10-3 with TRBJ2-1; 7 bases are a match to TRBD1. What was sequenced was CD8+ T cells sorted from blood. In nucleotides, the CDR3 is TGTGCCATCAGTGTGACAGGGTACAATGAGCAGTTCTTC. Translation gives CAISVTGYNEQFF.